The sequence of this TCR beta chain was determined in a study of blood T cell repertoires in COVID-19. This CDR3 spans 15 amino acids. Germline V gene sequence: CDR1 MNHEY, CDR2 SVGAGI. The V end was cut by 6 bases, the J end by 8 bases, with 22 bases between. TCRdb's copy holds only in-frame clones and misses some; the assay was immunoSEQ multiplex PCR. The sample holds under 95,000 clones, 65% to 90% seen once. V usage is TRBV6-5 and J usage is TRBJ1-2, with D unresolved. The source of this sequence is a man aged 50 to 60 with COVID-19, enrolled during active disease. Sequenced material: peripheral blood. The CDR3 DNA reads TGTGCCAGCAGCCAGGTCCCCGCTACCCTCCAGGGCTACACCTTC. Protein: CASSQVPATLQGYTF.